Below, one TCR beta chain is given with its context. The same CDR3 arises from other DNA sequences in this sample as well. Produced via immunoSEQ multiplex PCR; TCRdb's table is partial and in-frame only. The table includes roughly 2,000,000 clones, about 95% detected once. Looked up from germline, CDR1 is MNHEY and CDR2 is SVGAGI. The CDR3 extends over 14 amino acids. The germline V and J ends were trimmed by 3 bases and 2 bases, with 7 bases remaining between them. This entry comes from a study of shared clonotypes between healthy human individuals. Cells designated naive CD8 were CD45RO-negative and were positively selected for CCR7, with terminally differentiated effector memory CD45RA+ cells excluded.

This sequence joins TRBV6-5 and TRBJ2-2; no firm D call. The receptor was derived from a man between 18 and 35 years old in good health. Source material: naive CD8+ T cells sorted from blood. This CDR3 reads CASSYSTNTGELFF. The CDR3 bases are TGTGCCAGCAGTTATTCCACAAACACCGGGGAGCTGTTTTTT.